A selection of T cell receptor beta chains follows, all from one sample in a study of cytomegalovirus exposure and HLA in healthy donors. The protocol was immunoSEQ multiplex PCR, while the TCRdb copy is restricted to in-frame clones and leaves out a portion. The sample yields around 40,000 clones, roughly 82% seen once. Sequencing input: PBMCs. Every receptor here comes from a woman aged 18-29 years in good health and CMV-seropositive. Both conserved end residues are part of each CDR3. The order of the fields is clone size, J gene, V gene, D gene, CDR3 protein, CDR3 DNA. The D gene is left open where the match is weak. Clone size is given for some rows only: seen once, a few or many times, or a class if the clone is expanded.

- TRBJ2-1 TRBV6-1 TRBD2 CASSTGGTWQFF TGTGCCAGCAGCACCGGGGGGACGTGGCAGTTCTTC
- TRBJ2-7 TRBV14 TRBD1 CASSQRDSYYEQYF TGTGCCAGCAGTCAACGGGACAGTTACTACGAGCAGTACTTC
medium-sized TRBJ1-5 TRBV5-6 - CASSLKSVQPQHF TGTGCCAGCAGCTTGAAATCCGTGCAGCCCCAGCATTTT
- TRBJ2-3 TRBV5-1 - CASSSGLSSTDTQYF TGCGCCAGCAGCTCCGGACTCAGTTCCACAGATACGCAGTATTTT
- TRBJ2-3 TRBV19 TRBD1 CASSMDRGRPDTQYF TGTGCCAGTAGTATGGACAGGGGGCGACCAGATACGCAGTATTTT
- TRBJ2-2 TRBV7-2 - CASSLESYTGELFF TGTGCCAGCAGCTTAGAATCATACACCGGGGAGCTGTTTTTT
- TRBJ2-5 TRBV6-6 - CASSYGPGQYQETQYF TGTGCCAGCAGTTACGGGCCCGGCCAGTACCAAGAGACCCAGTACTTC
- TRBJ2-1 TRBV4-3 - CASSQESEQFF TGCGCCAGCAGCCAAGAATCAGAGCAGTTCTTC
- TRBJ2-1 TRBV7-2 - CASSFGRVDEQFF TGTGCCAGCAGCTTCGGCAGGGTGGATGAGCAGTTCTTC
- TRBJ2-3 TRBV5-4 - CASSLQIGPITDTQYF TGTGCCAGCAGCTTGCAAATTGGGCCGATCACAGATACGCAGTATTTT